This T cell receptor (beta chain) was identified during a study of metastatic and nonmetastatic thyroid tumors. Overall study context: Patients with malignant and benign thyroid disease provided blood and tumor or nodule tissue, whose repertoires were compared. Study-wide results and limits: In blood and tumor, TCR beta diversity was reportedly significantly higher in malignant thyroid tumors than in benign nodules.

Comment on this clone: The antigen is not known. The junction and the germline gene differ at one end; a read error may be behind it.

Before thyroid surgery, none of the patients had received any treatment. Germline-derived CDR1 and CDR2 are MNHEY and SVGEGT. This CDR3 region has 19 residues. Original processing notes: The distant-metastasis classifier for papillary thyroid cancer was built from CDR3 differences across clinicopathological groups. TCRdb reprocessed the PCR reads via MiXCR. The V and J calls were determined by TCRdb, not by the authors. Of about 52,000 clones listed, around a sixth were seen once; the top ten hold under 3%. The clonotype originates from a female donor with papillary thyroid cancer or a benign thyroid nodule (not recorded which). Some clones in this sample may be carry-over from other donors' samples. The chain couples TRBV6-2 or TRBV6-3 to TRBJ1-1; 12 positions agree with TRBD1. Sequencing used blood. The DNA for the CDR3 is TGTGTCAGCAGTTACTCGCCTTTTGGGACAGGGGGCAGGAACAATGAAGCTTTCTTT. Translating gives CVSSYSPFGTGGRNNEAFF.